The next 21 T cell receptor beta chains were all read from a single sample in a study of CD8+ T cells in alopecia areata. Sequencing used cDNA as its template, made by extracting RNA and reverse transcribing it. Assay used: immunoSEQ multiplex PCR; TCRdb lists only in-frame clones, some missing. The sample has approximately 280,000 clones, roughly 64% seen once. Treatment here: oral pan-JAK inhibitor, 5-10 mg twice daily. Here the sequenced sample was CD4+ T cells sorted from blood, taken at week 24, from a patient treated with tofacitinib. The origin of the receptors is a human donor with alopecia areata.

The chain couples TRBV15 to TRBJ2-1, with 7 nucleotides matching TRBD2. This CDR3 comprises 16 residues. Per germline, CDR1 LNHNV and CDR2 YYDKDF (reference sequence). Trimming removed 1 base from V and 5 bases from J; junction bases left unmatched: 8. For the CDR3, the DNA is TGTGCCACCAGCAGAGTGGCGACTAGCCGTGACAATGAGCAGTTCTTC. Translating gives CATSRVATSRDNEQFF.

This clone was picked up a small number of times. V usage is TRBV30 and J usage is TRBJ2-7; no definite D call. Germline V gene sequence: CDR1 GTSNPN, CDR2 SVGIG (reference sequence). CDR3 length: 11 amino acids. The V gene lost 3 bases and the J gene lost 4 bases, with 7 bases spanning the gap. The CDR3 DNA follows: TGTGCCTGGAGCGCAATATACGAGCAGTACTTC. Its protein product is CAWSAIYEQYF.

This clone was seen a handful of times. The rearrangement uses TRBV30 and TRBJ1-3; the match to TRBD1 covers 7 bases. The CDR3 loop spans 14 amino acids. V shed 5 bases and J 4 bases; nucleotides not matched to a gene: 8. CDR1 and CDR2 from the germline V gene are GTSNPN and SVGIG (reference sequence). The CDR3 sequence is CAWDFDRAGNTIYF. Here the CDR3 DNA reads TGTGCCTGGGACTTCGACAGGGCGGGAAACACCATATATTTT.

In regard to this clone: Additional DNA sequences in this sample encode the identical CDR3. The rearrangement joins TRBV5-1 to TRBJ2-7, with TRBD1 matching over 11 bases. Unmatched junction bases numbered 2, after V lost 2 bases and J lost 4 bases. The CDR3 extends over 14 amino acids. The germline CDR1 and CDR2 sequences are SGHRS and YFSETQ. This chain's CDR3 is CASSFGTGGYEQYF. DNA for the CDR3: TGCGCCAGCAGCTTCGGGACAGGGGGATACGAGCAGTACTTC.

This chain uses TRBV28 with TRBJ1-2; weak D call: TRBD1 (5 bases). V gave up 2 bases and J gave up 4 bases, with 8 bases separating them. Germline V gene sequence: CDR1 MDHEN, CDR2 SYDVKM. The CDR3 has 13 residues. The CDR3 DNA follows: TGTGCCAGCAGTTTACGGGGGGGCTATGGCTACACCTTC. Its translation is CASSLRGGYGYTF.

The gene calls are TRBV4-1 and TRBJ1-6, with D possibly TRBD1 on 5 matching bases. The V end lost 6 bases, the J end lost 0 bases, and 12 bases lay between the germline ends. This CDR3 is 16 amino acids long. CDR1 and CDR2 from the germline V gene are MGHRA and YSYEKL. The CDR3 sequence is CASRQPGSSYNSPLHF. The CDR3 DNA follows: TGCGCCAGCAGACAGCCAGGGAGCTCCTATAATTCACCCCTCCACTTT.

The chain couples TRBV9 to TRBJ2-7, with TRBD1 matching over 9 bases. With 7 bases clipped from V and 5 bases from J, the junction kept 13 bases outside the gene matches. The CDR3 covers 15 residues. The germline gives CDR1 SGDLS, CDR2 YYNGEE. As DNA, the CDR3 is TGTGCCAGCCGCTCGGGACAGGGACGTGTAAACGAGCAGTACTTC. As protein: CASRSGQGRVNEQYF.

This clone was picked up a small number of times. This chain links TRBV5-4 with TRBJ2-2; perhaps TRBD1 as D (6 bases). Germline V gene lookup returns CDR1 SGHNT and CDR2 YYREEE (reference sequence). This CDR3 has 15 amino acids. The germline V and J ends were trimmed by 3 bases and 4 bases, with 13 bases remaining between them. CDR3 region: CASSSGQPGTGELFF. The CDR3 DNA reads as TGTGCCAGCAGCTCGGGACAACCAGGCACCGGGGAGCTGTTTTTT. The variable domain in full, with the rest retrieved from reference TRBV5-4 and TRBJ2-2, is ETGVTQSPTHLIKTRGQQVTLRCSSQSGHNTVSWYQQALGQGPQFIFQYYREEENGRGNFPPRFSGLQFPNYSSELNVNALELDDSALYLCASSSGQPGTGELFFGEGSRLTVL.

A single count supports this clone. V usage is TRBV5-6 and J usage is TRBJ1-2; 7 nucleotides line up with TRBD1. Germline assignment: CDR1 SGHDT and CDR2 YYEEEE. Trimming at V came to 4 bases and at J to 2 bases, leaving 5 bases not matched to a gene. The length of the CDR3 is 14 residues. The CDR3 sequence is CASSPTGQNYGYTF. Written as DNA, the CDR3 is TGTGCCAGCAGCCCAACGGGACAGAACTATGGCTACACCTTC.

The chain joins TRBV7-9 to TRBJ2-5; D is unresolved. Germline values: CDR1 SEHNR, CDR2 FQNEAQ (reference sequence). The CDR3 extends over 15 amino acids. V was pared by 1 base and J by 2 bases, with 11 bases between. In DNA, the CDR3 is TGTGCCAGCAGCTTAGGCAGCGACTTTCAAGAGACCCAGTACTTC. Encoded protein: CASSLGSDFQETQYF.

This chain joins TRBV5-1 and TRBJ1-1; D might be TRBD1 (5 bases). The V end lost 4 bases, the J end lost 4 bases, and 17 bases lay between the germline ends. CDR3 length: 15 residues. Looked up from germline, CDR1 is SGHRS and CDR2 is YFSETQ. The CDR3 loop reads CASSPAGVGVTEAFF. The CDR3 region has the DNA TGCGCCAGCAGCCCCGCGGGGGTTGGTGTCACTGAAGCTTTCTTT.

The chain is built from TRBV28 and TRBJ1-1, with D possibly matching TRBD1 (5 bases). The germline V and J ends were trimmed by 5 bases and 9 bases, with 16 bases remaining between them. The CDR3 consists of 13 residues. Looked up from germline, CDR1 is MDHEN and CDR2 is SYDVKM. CDR3 loop: CASSGTLRGKAFF. As DNA, the CDR3 is TGTGCCAGCAGTGGGACCCTCCGAGGGAAAGCTTTCTTT.

The rearrangement joins TRBV6-1 to TRBJ1-2; D is possibly TRBD1 (5 bases). V lost 4 bases, J lost 8 bases, and 23 bases lay in between. In germline, CDR1 is MNHNS, CDR2 SASEGT. CDR3 length: 16 amino acids. The CDR3 is CASSATEADKLEGYTF. The CDR3 nucleotides read TGTGCCAGCAGTGCGACAGAAGCGGACAAGCTGGAGGGCTACACCTTC.

This clone was seen only a few times. The rearrangement uses TRBV29-1 and TRBJ2-3; TRBD2 might be the D (5 bases). V was shortened by 4 bases and J by 5 bases, with 16 bases between the two germline ends. The CDR3 runs 14 residues. Germline lookup yields CDR1 SQVTM and CDR2 ANQGSEA. The CDR3 is CSVVRRVPGDTQYF. The CDR3 bases are TGCAGCGTTGTGCGGCGGGTACCGGGAGATACGCAGTATTTT.

This clone was detected only a few times. The chain joins TRBV5-1 to TRBJ2-7, with D uncertain. The CDR3 has 13 amino acids. V was pared by 4 bases and J by 1 base, with 9 bases between. From germline, CDR1 is SGHRS and CDR2 YFSETQ. The CDR3 loop reads CASSIGRSYEQYF. DNA of the CDR3: TGCGCCAGCAGCATAGGACGGTCCTACGAGCAGTACTTC.

This clone was seen a handful of times. The rearrangement links TRBV27 to TRBJ2-1; 7 nucleotides align to TRBD2. V lost 8 bases and J lost 4; bases outside the gene matches: 8. CDR3 length: 14 amino acids. CDR1 and CDR2 from the germline V gene are MNHEY and SMNVEV (reference sequence). The CDR3 DNA sequence: TGTGCCAGCTTACCAACTAGCGAGTACAATGAGCAGTTCTTC. It codes for CASLPTSEYNEQFF.

This clone occurred many times. This chain connects TRBV2 to TRBJ2-1; 8 nucleotides line up with TRBD2. The ends lost 3 bases at V and 0 bases at J; junction bases unmatched: 4. The CDR3 runs to 16 residues. The germline V gene encodes CDR1 SNHLY and CDR2 FYNNEI. The CDR3 reads CASSERGASSYNEQFF. In DNA, the CDR3 is TGTGCCAGCAGTGAGCGGGGGGCGAGCTCCTACAATGAGCAGTTCTTC.

For the CDR3, the DNA is TGCGCCAGCAGCTCGGCGGGACAGTACTATGGCTACACCTTC. This codes for CASSSAGQYYGYTF. This sequence joins TRBV5-1 and TRBJ1-2; TRBD1 matches at 7 bases. J was trimmed by 3 bases and V by 3 bases; bases with no gene match: 5. Germline CDR1 SGHRS, CDR2 YFSETQ. The CDR3 extends over 14 amino acids.

The chain employs TRBV30 and TRBJ1-2; D is perhaps TRBD1 (6 bases). Germline assignment: CDR1 GTSNPN and CDR2 SVGIG (reference sequence). V was shortened by 3 bases and J by 6 bases, with 20 bases between the two germline ends. This CDR3 has 15 residues. This CDR3 reads CAWSPGTTRMDGYTF. The DNA of the CDR3 is TGTGCCTGGAGCCCCGGGACAACTAGAATGGATGGCTACACCTTC.

The chain recombines TRBV15 with TRBJ2-3; D might be TRBD2 (7 bases). This CDR3 region has 17 residues. The ends were cut back, 0 bases at V and 5 bases at J, with 18 bases in the middle. The germline V gene has CDR1 LNHNV and CDR2 YYDKDF (reference sequence). The DNA of the CDR3 is TGTGCCACCAGCAGAGAGGCGGGCGGGGGCCGCAGAGATACGCAGTATTTT. This translates into CATSREAGGGRRDTQYF.

The chain couples TRBV5-1 to TRBJ2-7, with 12 positions matching TRBD1. The ends lost 1 base at V and 5 bases at J; junction bases unmatched: 7. The CDR3 has 16 amino acids. Germline assignment: CDR1 SGHRS and CDR2 YFSETQ. The CDR3 loop is CASSLTGDRGLHEQYF. CDR3 DNA: TGCGCCAGCAGCTTGACGGGGGACAGGGGGCTCCACGAGCAGTACTTC.